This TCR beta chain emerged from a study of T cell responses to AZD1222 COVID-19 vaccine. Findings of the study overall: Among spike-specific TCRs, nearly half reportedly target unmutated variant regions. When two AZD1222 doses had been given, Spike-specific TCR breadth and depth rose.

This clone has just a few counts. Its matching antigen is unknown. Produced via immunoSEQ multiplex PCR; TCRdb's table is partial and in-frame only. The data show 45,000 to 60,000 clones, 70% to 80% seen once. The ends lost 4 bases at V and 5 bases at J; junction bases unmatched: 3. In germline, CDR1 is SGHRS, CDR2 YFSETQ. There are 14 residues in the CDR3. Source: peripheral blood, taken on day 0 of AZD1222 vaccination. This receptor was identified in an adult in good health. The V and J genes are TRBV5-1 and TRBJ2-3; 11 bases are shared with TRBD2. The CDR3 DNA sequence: TGCGCCAGCAGCCCCGGACTAGCGGGAGATACGCAGTATTTT. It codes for CASSPGLAGDTQYF.